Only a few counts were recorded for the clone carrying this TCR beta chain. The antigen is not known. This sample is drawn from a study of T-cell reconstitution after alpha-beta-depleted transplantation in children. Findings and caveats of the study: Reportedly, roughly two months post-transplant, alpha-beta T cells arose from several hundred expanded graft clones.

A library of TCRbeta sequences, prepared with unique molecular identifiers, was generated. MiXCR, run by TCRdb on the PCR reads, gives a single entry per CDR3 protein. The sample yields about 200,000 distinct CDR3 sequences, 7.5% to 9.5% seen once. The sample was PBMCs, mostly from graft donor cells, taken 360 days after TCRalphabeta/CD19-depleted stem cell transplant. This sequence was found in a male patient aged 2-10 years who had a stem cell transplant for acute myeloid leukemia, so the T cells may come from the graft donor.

The DNA for the CDR3 is TGTGCCAGCAGCCAAGACCCCCAGGGGAGTAGCTCCTATAATTCACCCCTCCACTTT. Translated: CASSQDPQGSSSYNSPLHF. This chain links TRBV4-2 with TRBJ1-6; perhaps TRBD1 as D (6 bases). The length of the CDR3 is 19 residues. Germline V gene sequence: CDR1 LGHNA, CDR2 YNFKEQ. V lost 0 bases, J lost 0 bases, and 15 bases lay in between.